A selection of T cell receptor beta chains follows, all from one sample in a study of CD4 T cells in relation to SARS-CoV-2 and coronaviruses. No antigen is known for these receptors. Using immunoSEQ multiplex PCR, the repertoire was profiled, and TCRdb retains in-frame clones only, with some absent. The sample gives about 26,000 clones, under 80% of which show up once; 10% is in the top ten. The material sequenced was CD4+ T cells from PBMCs, cultured in vitro. Every receptor here comes from a human donor in good health. CDR3s include the opening cysteine and the closing phenylalanine or tryptophan. Clone size is stated in some rows and not others, as once, few, many or a class when expanded.

v_gene	j_gene	abundance	CDR3aa
TRBV12-3/TRBV12-4	TRBJ2-1	few	CASSVFGSPRQFF
TRBV5-4	TRBJ1-2	.	CASSPGETGPSYGYTF
TRBV19	TRBJ2-1	once	CASSIDLWDKGDNEQFF
TRBV7-3	TRBJ2-1	.	CASSWSGQGGEQFF
TRBV9	TRBJ2-3	.	CASSVAGGPVTDTQYF
TRBV7-2	TRBJ2-7	.	CASSKGGSSYEQYF
TRBV27	TRBJ2-1	few	CASSLERGPIDTTRGNEQFF
TRBV6-2/TRBV6-3	TRBJ2-1	.	CASSYSLIRTSYNEQFF
TRBV11-2	TRBJ1-2	.	CASTPPGTAISRNYGYTF
TRBV4-2	TRBJ1-4	.	CASSQDAGAGEKLFF
TRBV5-1	TRBJ1-1	.	CASSLSVGKYTEAFF
TRBV6-2/TRBV6-3	TRBJ1-6	.	CASSYSGHQNSPLHF
TRBV25-1	TRBJ1-3	.	CASSEPGWGANSGNTIYF
TRBV5-3	TRBJ1-2	.	CARSLNRQGRHGYTF
TRBV6-5	TRBJ1-2	.	CASSLGGGTFYGYTF
TRBV7-2	TRBJ2-3	.	CASSRTSGSLDTQYF
TRBV10-3	TRBJ1-5	once	CAISESIPTGGNQPQHF
TRBV5-1	TRBJ2-3	.	CASSLDFGGRDTQYF
TRBV3-1/TRBV3-2	TRBJ1-1	.	CASSHGVWTEAFF